The 19 T cell receptor beta chains below come from one sample, sequenced in a study of beta chain features in type 1 diabetes. Expressed TCRB transcripts were sequenced because the isolated RNA had all been reverse transcribed beforehand. This table comes from immunoSEQ multiplex PCR, and its TCRdb copy is limited to in-frame clones, with some not included. Of about 400,000 clones listed, over 9.5% are singletons. Sequencing was carried out using naive CD4+ T cells from blood. These receptor sequences come from a man younger than 35 in good health.

In this sample, this clone turned up a few times. This rearrangement joins TRBV14 to TRBJ2-7; 12 positions match TRBD1. V was pared by 2 bases and J by 3 bases, with 11 bases of the junction left unmatched. The germline V gene has CDR1 SGHDN and CDR2 FVKESK. The CDR3 has 18 amino acids. This chain's CDR3 is CASSQRVAGTGGGYEQYF. DNA of the CDR3: TGTGCCAGCAGCCAAAGGGTCGCCGGGACAGGGGGCGGCTACGAGCAGTACTTC.

The chain employs TRBV19 and TRBJ2-1; D call uncertain. The germline V and J ends were trimmed by 1 base and 7 bases, with 11 bases remaining between them. The CDR3 has 14 residues. The germline gives CDR1 LNHDA, CDR2 SQIVND (reference sequence). The CDR3 protein is CASSIAVSGNEQFF. DNA for the CDR3: TGTGCCAGTAGTATAGCGGTCTCCGGGAATGAGCAGTTCTTC. The full variable domain, completed using reference TRBV19 and TRBJ2-1, is DGGITQSPKYLFRKEGQNVTLSCEQNLNHDAMYWYRQDPGQGLRLIYYSQIVNDFQKGDIAEGYSVSREKKESFPLTVTSAQKNPTAFYLCASSIAVSGNEQFFGPGTRLTVL.

This chain uses TRBV9 with TRBJ2-2; no reliable D call. Germline V lookup: CDR1 SGDLS, CDR2 YYNGEE. This CDR3 has 14 amino acids. Trimming shortened V by 0 bases and J by 4 bases, and 7 bases separated the two germline ends. The CDR3 region is CASSVATSTGELFF. In DNA form, the CDR3 reads TGTGCCAGCAGCGTAGCTACGAGCACCGGGGAGCTGTTTTTT. Full variable domain (rest looked up from reference TRBV9 and TRBJ2-2): DSGVTQTPKHLITATGQRVTLRCSPRSGDLSVYWYQQSLDQGLQFLIQYYNGEERAKGNILERFSAQQFPDLHSELNLSSLELGDSALYFCASSVATSTGELFFGEGSRLTVL.

This clone was seen a few times. The V gene is TRBV30, the J gene TRBJ2-4; 7 bases are a match to TRBD1. The CDR3 loop spans 14 amino acids. Germline trimming cut 3 bases from V and 1 base from J; bases unmatched to any gene: 3. Germline V gene sequence: CDR1 GTSNPN, CDR2 SVGIG (reference sequence). Here the CDR3 reads CAWRTRGAKNIQYF. In DNA form, the CDR3 reads TGTGCCTGGAGGACCAGGGGGGCCAAAAACATTCAGTACTTC. The whole variable domain, filled in from reference TRBV30 and TRBJ2-4, reads SQTIHQWPATLVQPVGSPLSLECTVEGTSNPNLYWYRQAAGRGLQLLFYSVGIGQISSEVPQNLSASRPQDRQFILSSKKLLLSDSGFYLCAWRTRGAKNIQYFGAGTRLSVL.

A few counts support this clone. This chain uses TRBV28 with TRBJ1-2; 12 positions agree with TRBD1. V was pared by 4 bases and J by 7 bases, with 4 bases of the junction left unmatched. The V gene's germline CDR1 is MDHEN and CDR2 SYDVKM. The CDR3 has 14 amino acids. CDR3 DNA: TGTGCCAGCAGTTCGGGACAGGGGGCGCGTGGCTACACCTTC. Translation: CASSSGQGARGYTF.

CDR3 sequence reads: CASSLKSGSNEQFF. The CDR3 DNA follows: TGTGCCAGCAGTTTGAAGAGCGGGAGCAATGAGCAGTTCTTC. This chain connects TRBV28 to TRBJ2-1, with 8 positions matching TRBD2. J lost 6 bases, V lost 3 bases, and 4 bases had no gene match. This CDR3 has 14 residues. Germline V gene lookup returns CDR1 MDHEN and CDR2 SYDVKM.

Only a few counts were recorded for this clone. V gene TRBV5-6 combines with J gene TRBJ1-1; maybe TRBD1 (5 bases). The V gene lost 5 bases and the J gene lost 7 bases, with 15 bases spanning the gap. CDR1 is SGHDT and CDR2 is YYEEEE in the germline V gene. This CDR3 spans 13 amino acids. The CDR3 DNA reads TGTGCCAGCAGGTCGGGACTTCTAGGTGAAGCTTTCTTT. This codes for CASRSGLLGEAFF.

This clone was counted only a few times. The chain uses TRBV11-2 and TRBJ2-2; perhaps TRBD1 as D (5 bases). The CDR3 totals 13 residues. V lost 2 bases to trimming and J lost 6 bases, with 7 bases between them. Germline CDR1 SGHAT, CDR2 FQNNGV. The CDR3 coding sequence is TGTGCCAGCAGCTTACTCAGGGCCGGGGAGCTGTTTTTT. Translated, it gives CASSLLRAGELFF. Filled out from reference TRBV11-2 and TRBJ2-2, the complete variable domain reads EAGVAQSPRYKIIEKRQSVAFWCNPISGHATLYWYQQILGQGPKLLIQFQNNGVVDDSQLPKDRFSAERLKGVDSTLKIQPAKLEDSAVYLCASSLLRAGELFFGEGSRLTVL.

The rearrangement joins TRBV14 to TRBJ2-5; D remains ambiguous. The CDR3 totals 14 residues. With 1 base removed from V and 0 bases from J, the gap between germline ends came to 6 bases. The germline CDR1 and CDR2 sequences are SGHDN and FVKESK. CDR3 nucleotides: TGTGCCAGCAGCCAAGTTGCGTACCAAGAGACCCAGTACTTC. It codes for CASSQVAYQETQYF.

The chain employs TRBV4-3 and TRBJ2-5, with D possibly TRBD2 on 6 matching bases. This CDR3 contains 13 residues. Germline loops: CDR1 LGHNA, CDR2 YSLEER. With 5 bases removed from V and 4 bases from J, the gap between germline ends came to 11 bases. The CDR3 protein is CASSRGGIETQYF. The CDR3 nucleotides read TGCGCCAGCAGCAGGGGAGGTATAGAGACCCAGTACTTC.

This clone was counted between two and nine times. The CDR3, as DNA: TGTGCCAGCAGCCCCCGGTTCAGGGGGGCCTACAATGAGCAGTTCTTC. This encodes CASSPRFRGAYNEQFF. The genes are TRBV5-4 and TRBJ2-1; D may be TRBD1 (7 bases). The CDR3 has 16 amino acids. Looked up from germline, CDR1 is SGHNT and CDR2 is YYREEE (reference sequence). Trimming cost V 4 bases and J 2 bases, with 16 bases left between them.

This chain links TRBV28 with TRBJ2-1; weak D call: TRBD2 (6 bases). The CDR3 is 13 residues long. Trimming stripped 6 bases from V and 9 bases from J, with 15 bases between. CDR1 MDHEN and CDR2 SYDVKM come from the germline V gene. The CDR3, as DNA: TGTGCCAGCAGCCTCCCGGGCGGGGTTGAGCAGTTCTTC. Protein product: CASSLPGGVEQFF.

V is TRBV7-9 and J is TRBJ1-1; D remains unclear. The CDR3 has 13 amino acids. Per the germline V gene, CDR1 is SEHNR and CDR2 is FQNEAQ (reference sequence). Deletions cut 7 bases from V and 3 bases from J, with 12 bases between. CDR3 nucleotides: TGTGCCAGCAACCTAAGAACGGACACTGAAGCTTTCTTT. Protein product: CASNLRTDTEAFF.

The chain recombines TRBV19 with TRBJ1-1, with 11 bases aligning to TRBD1. V shed 7 bases, J shed 5 bases, and the junction held 6 bases outside the gene matches. CDR1 and CDR2 from the germline V gene are LNHDA and SQIVND (reference sequence). There are 14 residues in the CDR3. The CDR3 protein is CASNPDRGHTEAFF. The CDR3 nucleotides are TGTGCCAGTAATCCGGACAGGGGGCATACTGAAGCTTTCTTT.

V is TRBV4-2 and J is TRBJ2-7, with D possibly matching TRBD1 (6 bases). CDR3 length equals 15 residues. Trimming took off 4 bases at V and 6 bases at J, with 19 bases between the two ends. Germline V lookup: CDR1 LGHNA, CDR2 YNFKEQ. CDR3 coding DNA: TGTGCCAGCAGCCCGACAACAGGGTTGGCTAGCGAGCAGTACTTC. Protein sequence: CASSPTTGLASEQYF.

This clone was observed a few times. This sequence joins TRBV4-1 and TRBJ1-6, with D tentatively TRBD1 (6 bases). The ends were cut back, 3 bases at V and 7 bases at J, with 19 bases in the middle. Per germline, CDR1 MGHRA and CDR2 YSYEKL. There are 17 residues in the CDR3. The CDR3 reads CASSHPMAGGRNSPLHF. The CDR3 DNA reads TGCGCCAGCAGCCATCCCATGGCGGGGGGCCGAAATTCACCCCTCCACTTT.

This clone was observed a few times. This chain uses TRBV30 with TRBJ2-5, with 11 bases fitting TRBD2. Germline CDR1 and CDR2: GTSNPN and SVGIG (reference sequence). The CDR3 spans 15 residues. J gave up 4 bases and V 0 bases, and 4 bases lay outside the gene matches. The CDR3 sequence is CAWSVLAGAGETQYF. CDR3 coding DNA: TGTGCCTGGAGTGTACTAGCGGGGGCGGGAGAGACCCAGTACTTC.

This chain connects TRBV5-4 to TRBJ1-2, with TRBD1 matching 7 bases. CDR1 and CDR2 (germline): SGHNT, YYREEE (reference sequence). After removal of 0 bases from V and 2 bases from J, the junction contained 1 base not matched to a gene. The CDR3 runs to 14 residues. CDR3 DNA sequence: TGTGCCAGCAGCTTGGGAGGGGGCAACTATGGCTACACCTTC. Encoded protein: CASSLGGGNYGYTF.

The genes are TRBV5-1 and TRBJ1-1, with D tentatively TRBD1 (6 bases). The CDR3 is made up of 15 amino acids. The V and J ends lost 2 bases and 6 bases respectively, with 17 bases between them. Germline V CDR1 and CDR2: SGHRS, YFSETQ. CDR3 region: CASSFMPGAASEAFF. The CDR3 DNA follows: TGCGCCAGCAGCTTTATGCCAGGGGCGGCGTCTGAAGCTTTCTTT.